This TCR beta chain was obtained from a study of T-cell memory formation after mild COVID-19. As for the study in general: TCR clusters were largely donor specific.

Points from the study as a whole: Memory cells collected pre-infection included some clones that later responded, suggesting cross-reactive memory joined. CD4/CD8 balance held among clones contracting day 15 to 85, and later expanders leaned CD4+.

TCRdb re-called the 5' RACE reads with MiXCR, one entry per CDR3 protein. Among about 410,000 distinct CDR3 sequences, approximately 18% were seen once, and the ten largest hold about a fifth. The germline gives CDR1 SGHAT, CDR2 FQNNGV. This CDR3 is 14 amino acids long. Trimming cost V 0 bases and J 1 base, with 7 bases left between them. Of note for this clonotype: The antigen remains undetermined.

V gene TRBV11-2 combines with J gene TRBJ2-7; D gene uncertain. This TCR was recovered from a young man who had mild COVID-19 (a few samples of this study predate the infection). Cell type and time point are not known. The sequenced sample consisted of PBMCs or a T cell subset sorted from them (not recorded which). CDR3 in DNA: TGTGCCAGCAGCTTAGAATACGGTTCCTACGAGCAGTACTTC. Translation gives CASSLEYGSYEQYF.